Below, one TCR beta chain is given with its context. The table lists this clone with a count of one. The antigen this receptor binds is unknown. No base quality information exists; no much larger clone differs at one position. From the germline V gene (reference sequence), CDR1 is LNHDA and CDR2 is SQIVND. The CDR3 runs 13 residues from the cysteine to the phenylalanine. Of all the DNA, just the CDR3 is kept, 39 bases in frame from base 1. A distance of 15 bases separates the germline ends of V and J, which lose 6 bases and 9 bases respectively. The CDR3 regions of human TCRbeta chains were subjected to immunosequencing. The paper's data handling went like this. TCRs in the repertoires were matched against a reference library of SARS-CoV-2-specific TCRs that had been generated with the MIRA antigen-specificity platform. Breadth was defined as the fraction of unique TCRs that were SARS-CoV-2-associated, and depth was defined as the fraction of total T cells that were SARS-CoV-2-associated. Using the MIRA data, every spike-specific TCR was mapped to the spike region that the TCR reacted to and assigned to either a CD4 or a CD8 class. Log10-transformed breadth and depth values were compared by one-way ANOVA with Sidak's multiple comparisons tests. As stored in TCRdb, this immuneACCESS dataset retains in-frame rearrangements with V and J assigned. A fraction of the clones does not appear; measured against another copy, unresolved V genes explain less than half of the discrepancy, and the remainder lacks a known reason. The V and J calls and clone size come from that table; D and trimming were worked out from the DNA. Recorded for this sample are about 130,000 clones; around 90% of them occurred a single time. Approximately 1.4% of the sample is taken by the ten largest.

The entry originates in a study of T cell responses to AZD1222 COVID-19 vaccine listed by TCRdb under 2021. Turning to the overall study: AZD1222 recipients with second doses at about 4 weeks or about 12 weeks were pooled, because spike-specific TCR depth and breadth did not differ between schedules. Trial participants were enrolled by age into subgroups of 18-55, 56-69 and 70-plus years, and around 150, 28 and 57 TCR-sequenced participants, respectively, were included in these subgroups. TCR sequencing covered 233 trial participants: 200 to 220 given two doses of AZD1222 and 26 given two doses of MenACWY control vaccine.

Reading the label with the study, this specimen's time point is: baseline before first vaccination. Vaccinee samples were obtained from the UK trials COV001 and COV002, which included a single-blind randomized controlled phase 2/3 trial of AZD1222 (ChAdOx1 nCoV-19) in healthy adults. For TCRbeta chain sequencing, PBMC samples from trial participants were taken at day 0 and at day 28 after the second dose. Overall study results and their limits: Vaccine-associated CD4 TCRs spanned the whole spike protein, with dominant responses in regions 160-218 and 743-854. No day 14 peak-response samples were available, so repertoires were characterized only after the peak T cell response. In the small 56-69-year group, the increase in depth fell short of significance, most likely because of low power. Reportedly, close to half of the unique spike-specific TCRs recognized epitopes lying outside the regions that are mutated in the B.1.351 and B.1.1.7 variants. Most participants were white British and females outnumbered males, and the authors suggested that clonal diversity may have been underestimated. Conclusions about previously exposed vaccinees are limited because only a handful of AZD1222 recipients were SARS-CoV-2 seropositive at baseline. Spike-specific TCR breadth and depth rose significantly after two AZD1222 doses compared with day 0 and with MenACWY recipients.

The sequence links TRBV19 to TRBJ1-5, with a weak D call of TRBD1 (5 bases match). This clonotype was obtained from an adult in good health. The sample in question was peripheral blood, obtained on day 0 of AZD1222 vaccination. The CDR3 protein is CASRTAFSGPQHF. The sequenced DNA: TGTGCCAGTAGGACAGCCTTTAGTGGGCCCCAGCATTTT. This CDR3, with the reference TRBV19 and TRBJ1-5 proteins standing in past its ends, gives the full variable domain DGGITQSPKYLFRKEGQNVTLSCEQNLNHDAMYWYRQDPGQGLRLIYYSQIVNDFQKGDIAEGYSVSREKKESFPLTVTSAQKNPTAFYLCASRTAFSGPQHFGDGTRLSIL.